This T cell receptor (beta chain) was captured by sequencing in a study of identical twins. CDR1 is SNHLY, CDR2 FYNNEI, per germline. The V segment lost 6 bases and the J segment 7 bases; nucleotides outside the gene matches: 11. This CDR3 spans 14 amino acids. This clonotype was seen a few times. Each CDR3 protein is one row after TCRdb ran MiXCR on the 5' RACE reads. The sample contains some 1,600,000 distinct CDR3 sequences, under 35% of which appear only once. V is TRBV2 and J is TRBJ2-7; 8 nucleotides agree with TRBD2. The sample comprised cord blood. This clonotype was sampled from a newborn girl in good health. CDR3 amino acids: CASSRGGTYNEQYF. The CDR3 DNA sequence: TGTGCCAGCAGCCGGGGGGGAACGTACAATGAGCAGTACTTC.